The 32 T cell receptor beta chains in this list originate from one sample, sequenced in a study of T cell repertoires in cytomegalovirus infection. Via MiXCR, TCRdb re-called the reads, giving one row per CDR3 protein. Of fewer than 650,000 distinct CDR3 sequences detected, approximately 40% appear once; the ten largest clones hold 48%. No antigen has been identified for these receptors. The sample consisted of cultured PBMCs, taken from culture after CMV antigen stimulation. The receptor source for this set is a human donor in good health (CMV status not recorded). Some clones in this sample may be carry-over from other donors' samples.

The rearrangement links TRBV19 to TRBJ2-1; 9 nucleotides agree with TRBD2. V trimming: 5 bases; J trimming: 9 bases; junction bases outside the gene matches: 11. The CDR3 consists of 15 residues. Germline V CDR1 and CDR2: LNHDA, SQIVND (reference sequence). DNA of the CDR3: TGTGCCAGTAGTCAACGAGCGGGAGGTTCGACTGAGCAGTTCTTC. Its translation is CASSQRAGGSTEQFF.

A single count supports this clonotype. The chain combines TRBV3-1 with TRBJ1-3; D is uncertain. This CDR3 has 15 residues. The V gene's germline CDR1 is LGHDT and CDR2 YNNKEL (reference sequence). V lost 1 base, J lost 0 bases, and 7 bases lay in between. The CDR3 is CASSQVAGSGNTIYF. The CDR3 coding sequence is TGTGCCAGCAGCCAAGTAGCAGGCTCTGGAAACACCATATATTTT.

This clonotype has only one observation. The DNA for the CDR3 is TGTGCCAGCATCCCCGGTGCCACAGATACGCAGTATTTT. Its protein is CASIPGATDTQYF. The chain is built from TRBV12-3 or TRBV12-4 and TRBJ2-3, with D uncertain. V lost 7 bases to trimming and J lost 2 bases, with 10 bases between them. CDR3 size: 13 residues.

V usage is TRBV20-1 and J usage is TRBJ2-3, with 9 bases lining up with TRBD2. V shed 0 bases, J shed 2 bases, and the junction held 6 bases outside the gene matches. The germline CDR1 and CDR2 sequences are DFQATT and SNEGSKA (reference sequence). CDR3 length equals 16 residues. The CDR3 loop reads CSARDPGLAYTDTQYF. The DNA of the CDR3 is TGCAGTGCTAGAGATCCGGGACTAGCTTACACAGATACGCAGTATTTT.

J is TRBJ2-1 and V is TRBV7-4; D gene uncertain. Looked up from germline, CDR1 is SGHVT and CDR2 is SQSDAQ. Trimming shortened V by 5 bases and J by 6 bases, and 11 bases separated the two germline ends. The CDR3 runs to 13 residues. CDR3 sequence: CASSRPERNEQFF. CDR3 coding DNA: TGTGCCAGCAGCCGCCCGGAGCGCAATGAGCAGTTCTTC.

The rearrangement uses TRBV12-3 or TRBV12-4 and TRBJ1-6; D is perhaps TRBD1 (6 bases). The CDR3 spans 12 residues. V was cut by 3 bases and J by 11 bases, with 8 bases left in between. CDR3 nucleotide sequence: TGTGCCAGCAGTTTTGGGGGGCCACCCCTCCACTTT. Protein product: CASSFGGPPLHF.

Note on this clonotype: The junction does not match germline at one end; this may be a read error. The chain joins TRBV6-6 to TRBJ2-7; 12 bases match TRBD2. The CDR3 length is 15 residues. CDR1 and CDR2 (germline): MNHNY, SVGAGI (reference sequence). This CDR3 reads CASSAGLAGTTVGGF. The CDR3 bases are TGTGCCAGCAGTGCCGGACTAGCGGGGACGACTGTGGGTGGCTTC.

This clonotype was seen only a few times. This sequence joins TRBV27 and TRBJ1-3; D perhaps matches TRBD1 (6 bases). From germline, CDR1 is MNHEY and CDR2 SMNVEV (reference sequence). Deletions cut 4 bases from V and 0 bases from J, with 10 bases between. This CDR3 contains 15 residues. The CDR3 DNA is TGTGCCAGCAGTTCCGGGACAATCTCTGGAAACACCATATATTTT. Translating gives CASSSGTISGNTIYF.

The chain links TRBV11-2 to TRBJ2-1; possibly TRBD2 for D (6 bases). The V gene lost 0 bases and the J gene lost 4 bases, with 13 bases spanning the gap. From germline, CDR1 is SGHAT and CDR2 FQNNGV. The CDR3 is made up of 16 amino acids. This chain's CDR3 is CASSLEKASAYNEQFF. In DNA form, the CDR3 reads TGTGCCAGCAGCTTAGAAAAGGCTAGCGCATACAATGAGCAGTTCTTC.

The rearrangement joins TRBV2 to TRBJ2-3; TRBD2 is a possible D gene (5 bases). The CDR3 contains 14 residues. Germline V gene sequence: CDR1 SNHLY, CDR2 FYNNEI. V dropped 2 bases and J dropped 1 base, with 7 bases sitting between them. In nucleotides, the CDR3 is TGTGCCAGCAGTGAACTAGCACGCACAGATACGCAGTATTTT. It specifies CASSELARTDTQYF.

The chain combines TRBV19 with TRBJ2-3; 10 bases align to TRBD2. With 3 bases clipped from V and 6 bases from J, the junction kept 6 bases outside the gene matches. This CDR3 has 15 amino acids. The germline CDR1 and CDR2 sequences are LNHDA and SQIVND (reference sequence). The DNA of the CDR3 is TGTGCCAGTAGTATCCTAGCGGGAGCAATTGATACGCAGTATTTT. This codes for CASSILAGAIDTQYF. Combining the CDR3 with reference TRBV19 and TRBJ2-3 gives the whole variable domain DGGITQSPKYLFRKEGQNVTLSCEQNLNHDAMYWYRQDPGQGLRLIYYSQIVNDFQKGDIAEGYSVSREKKESFPLTVTSAQKNPTAFYLCASSILAGAIDTQYFGPGTRLTVL.

In this sample, this clonotype turned up a few times. V is TRBV24-1 and J is TRBJ2-1; 7 bases are shared with TRBD2. Germline assignment: CDR1 KGHDR and CDR2 SFDVKD. V lost 3 bases and J lost 7; bases outside the gene matches: 8. The length of the CDR3 is 15 residues. The CDR3 DNA reads TGTGCCACCAGTGATCCCGGGACGGGGGGAAATGAGCAGTTCTTC. This gives the protein CATSDPGTGGNEQFF.

This clonotype was observed a few times. The gene calls are TRBV19 and TRBJ2-4, with D maybe TRBD2 (6 bases). The V gene's germline CDR1 is LNHDA and CDR2 SQIVND (reference sequence). CDR3 length: 14 amino acids. V gave up 7 bases and J gave up 7 bases, with 17 bases separating them. CDR3 in amino acids: CASTAGGRRNIQYF. In DNA form, the CDR3 reads TGTGCCAGTACGGCGGGTGGGAGGAGGAACATTCAGTACTTC.

The chain has TRBV6-2 or TRBV6-3 and TRBJ1-2, with D uncertain. The CDR3 runs to 13 residues. V was shortened by 4 bases and J by 8 bases, with 14 bases between the two germline ends. Germline lookup yields CDR1 MNHEY and CDR2 SVGEGT. The CDR3: CASSSPGGVGYTF. CDR3 bases: TGTGCCAGCAGTTCTCCGGGAGGAGTCGGCTACACCTTC.

A few counts support this clonotype. The J gene is TRBJ2-1, the V gene TRBV12-3 or TRBV12-4; D is unclear. V lost 5 bases and J 2 bases, leaving 10 bases between the germline ends. The CDR3 spans 14 residues. The CDR3 region is CASSPNAAYNEQFF. The CDR3 coding sequence is TGTGCCAGCAGTCCCAACGCAGCCTACAATGAGCAGTTCTTC.

This clonotype was recorded only once. The V gene is TRBV12-3 or TRBV12-4, the J gene TRBJ2-1, with TRBD2 matching over 7 bases. V shed 6 bases, J shed 8 bases, and the junction held 19 bases outside the gene matches. The CDR3 is 17 residues long. CDR3 in DNA: TGTGCCAGCAGCCGGACTAGAACAACTATACCCTCGGATGAGCAGTTCTTC. Translation gives CASSRTRTTIPSDEQFF.

V gene TRBV7-8 combines with J gene TRBJ2-7, with 9 positions matching TRBD2. The germline gives CDR1 SGHVS, CDR2 FQNEAQ. The CDR3 totals 15 residues. The trim removed 5 bases at V and 5 bases at J, leaving 10 bases unmatched. CDR3 nucleotide sequence: TGTGCCAGCAGCCCTCCGGGACTAGCATCGCACGAGCAGTACTTC. It is translated as CASSPPGLASHEQYF.

The chain links TRBV10-2 to TRBJ2-7; 10 positions agree with TRBD1. The germline gives CDR1 WSHSY, CDR2 SAAADI. CDR3 length: 14 amino acids. Unmatched junction bases numbered 7, after V lost 6 bases and J lost 5 bases. In DNA, the CDR3 is TGCGCCAGCAGGGACAGGGGGAAAATTGACGAGCAGTACTTC. Translated: CASRDRGKIDEQYF.

This clonotype was found a few times. The chain carries TRBV11-2 and TRBJ1-1; the D is unclear. CDR1 and CDR2 from the germline V gene are SGHAT and FQNNGV. CDR3 size: 16 residues. Deletions cut 6 bases from V and 0 bases from J, with 17 bases between. The CDR3 coding sequence is TGTGCCAGCAGAGAAGGGAGGGCCTTCCTGAACACTGAAGCTTTCTTT. It translates to CASREGRAFLNTEAFF.

V and J are TRBV5-1 and TRBJ2-3; 15 bases agree with TRBD2. V lost 0 bases to trimming and J lost 4 bases; unmatched junction nucleotides: 6. The CDR3 loop spans 18 amino acids. Germline CDR1 and CDR2: SGHRS and YFSETQ. CDR3 nucleotides: TGCGCCAGCAGCTTGGGAGGACTAGCGGGGGGGCGCGCAGATACGCAGTATTTT. Protein sequence: CASSLGGLAGGRADTQYF.

The chain recombines TRBV19 with TRBJ2-6, with 10 bases identical to TRBD1. Trimming removed 5 bases from V and 1 base from J; junction bases left unmatched: 5. The CDR3 spans 17 residues. Germline V gene data show CDR1 as LNHDA and CDR2 as SQIVND (reference sequence). The CDR3 DNA follows: TGTGCCAGTAGTCTGCGGGACAGGGGATCTGGGGCCAACGTCCTGACTTTC. This gives the protein CASSLRDRGSGANVLTF.

The J gene is TRBJ2-7, the V gene TRBV7-6, with D tentatively TRBD1 or TRBD2 (5 bases each). V was pared by 3 bases and J by 7 bases, with 19 bases between. Germline loops: CDR1 SGHVS, CDR2 FNYEAQ. The CDR3 totals 15 residues. The CDR3 DNA follows: TGTGCCAGCAGCTTGGGGCCTAGCCTTTTCCGGGAGCAGTACTTC. This encodes CASSLGPSLFREQYF.

This clonotype was seen more than once but under ten times. The chain has TRBV4-2 and TRBJ2-7; D may be TRBD2 (6 bases). Germline V gives CDR1 LGHNA, CDR2 YNFKEQ. This CDR3 spans 15 amino acids. V lost 2 bases and J lost 3, with 14 bases in between. DNA of the CDR3: TGTGCCAGCAGCCAATGGGCGGGGTCCGGCTACGAGCAGTACTTC. This translates into CASSQWAGSGYEQYF.

This clonotype was observed a few times. This sequence joins TRBV10-3 and TRBJ2-1; 13 nucleotides match TRBD2. This CDR3 is 13 amino acids long. Germline V CDR1 and CDR2: ENHRY, SYGVKD. Unmatched junction bases numbered 7, after V lost 11 bases and J lost 9 bases. This chain's CDR3 is CAVTSGGAFEQFF. The CDR3 DNA reads as TGTGCCGTCACTAGCGGGGGGGCTTTTGAGCAGTTCTTC.

This clonotype has a handful of counts. The chain has TRBV15 and TRBJ1-1; D is undetermined. This CDR3 region has 13 residues. V lost 3 bases and J 1 base, leaving 6 bases between the germline ends. Germline V gene sequence: CDR1 LNHNV, CDR2 YYDKDF (reference sequence). The CDR3, as DNA: TGTGCCACCAGCAGTCCACCGAACACTGAAGCTTTCTTT. As protein: CATSSPPNTEAFF.

For this clonotype: The junction shows a germline mismatch at one end, possibly a read error. V gene TRBV19 combines with J gene TRBJ2-1; 9 bases are shared with TRBD2. The V gene's germline CDR1 is LNHDA and CDR2 SQIVND (reference sequence). This CDR3 spans 16 amino acids. In nucleotides, the CDR3 is TGTTCCAGTAGTAATGGGGTCTCGGGACTAGCAAGTGAGCAGTTCTTC. It encodes CSSSNGVSGLASEQFF.

This clonotype was counted between two and nine times. This sequence joins TRBV4-1 and TRBJ1-6; D is unclear. Looked up from germline, CDR1 is MGHRA and CDR2 is YSYEKL. The germline V and J ends were trimmed by 2 bases and 5 bases, with 16 bases remaining between them. The CDR3 extends over 17 amino acids. CDR3 sequence: CASSQLVTSVDNSPLHF. Written as DNA, the CDR3 is TGCGCCAGCAGCCAACTGGTTACTTCGGTGGATAATTCACCCCTCCACTTT.

This clonotype was detected a few times. The gene calls are TRBV7-2 and TRBJ1-1, with unresolved D. Germline V gene lookup returns CDR1 SGHTA and CDR2 FQGNSA. The V end lost 6 bases, the J end lost 10 bases, and 18 bases lay between the germline ends. The CDR3 totals 13 residues. CDR3 DNA: TGTGCCAGCAGACCCTATATGGACTCGGGAGCTTTCTTT. Translated: CASRPYMDSGAFF.

This clonotype was observed a single time. An end of the junction differs from the germline gene, which may be a read error. This chain uses TRBV4-1 with TRBJ2-3, with a tentative D call TRBD2 (6 bases). This CDR3 has 14 amino acids. Germline loops: CDR1 MGHRA, CDR2 YSYEKL. The CDR3 spells CASSPRASGDTQYF. The CDR3 DNA follows: TGTGCCAGCAGCCCGCGGGCCAGCGGGGATACGCAGTATTTT.

V usage is TRBV6-1 and J usage is TRBJ1-1, with D unclear. V lost 7 bases to trimming and J lost 0 bases, with 12 bases between them. This CDR3 region has 14 residues. CDR1 is MNHNS and CDR2 is SASEGT in the germline V gene. The CDR3 DNA reads as TGTGCCAGCACACAGATTTACATGAACACTGAAGCTTTCTTT. Translated: CASTQIYMNTEAFF.

This clonotype turned up a few times. V gene TRBV7-2 combines with J gene TRBJ2-7, with 7 bases matching TRBD2. The germline gives CDR1 SGHTA, CDR2 FQGNSA. Trimming cost V 1 base and J 6 bases; bases outside gene matches: 6. The CDR3 runs to 14 residues. The CDR3 protein is CASSLGGSPLEQYF. The CDR3 nucleotides are TGTGCCAGCAGCTTAGGCGGGAGTCCTCTCGAGCAGTACTTC. The entire variable domain, with the rest obtained from reference TRBV7-2 and TRBJ2-7, is as follows: GAGVSQSPSNKVTEKGKDVELRCDPISGHTALYWYRQSLGQGLEFLIYFQGNSAPDKSGLPSDRFSAERTGGSVSTLTIQRTQQEDSAVYLCASSLGGSPLEQYFGPGTRLTVT.

The chain uses TRBV6-2 or TRBV6-3 and TRBJ2-1; unclear D gene. Germline lookup yields CDR1 MNHEY and CDR2 SVGEGT. The CDR3 loop spans 15 amino acids. The V and J ends lost 0 bases and 4 bases respectively, with 10 bases between them. Here the CDR3 reads CASSYSKARYNEQFF. In nucleotides, the CDR3 is TGTGCCAGCAGTTACTCGAAGGCGAGGTACAATGAGCAGTTCTTC.